The 24 T cell receptor beta chains below come from one sample, sequenced in a study of T cell responses to AZD1222 COVID-19 vaccine (dated by TCRdb to the early 2020s). The library was obtained by the immunoSEQ multiplex PCR assay. Imported from immuneACCESS, the table was reduced by TCRdb to in-frame sequences with V and J called. These copies leave out some clones; in studies compared against another copy, an unresolved V gene accounts for under half, and the cause of the remainder is not known. The sample table shows about 120,000 clones, and 86% are seen once. The ten top clones hold 3% of the sample. In light of the paper, this sample's time point label describes: about 28 days (+/-7) after the second vaccine dose. The sample was peripheral blood, taken 28 days after the second AZD1222 dose. These receptors were obtained from an adult who received the AZD1222 COVID-19 vaccine.

This rearrangement joins TRBV6-5 to TRBJ2-2; 10 bases are shared with TRBD1. J was trimmed by 5 bases and V by 7 bases; bases with no gene match: 7. In germline, CDR1 is MNHEY, CDR2 SVGAGI. This CDR3 is 15 amino acids long. CDR3 protein: CASTTDRGRTGELFF. Here the CDR3 DNA reads TGTGCCAGCACCACAGACAGGGGGCGGACCGGGGAGCTGTTTTTT.

The rearrangement links TRBV20-1 to TRBJ1-1; D is perhaps TRBD1 (5 bases). V lost 3 bases, J lost 12 bases, and 14 bases lay in between. The CDR3 loop spans 11 amino acids. Germline CDR1 reads DFQATT; CDR2 reads SNEGSKA (reference sequence). CDR3: CSASPGSETFF. The CDR3 nucleotides are TGCAGTGCTAGTCCAGGGAGCGAAACTTTCTTT.

The genes are TRBV24-1 and TRBJ2-7, with 7 bases identical to TRBD2. The J segment lost 0 bases and the V segment lost 7 bases, leaving 14 bases of the junction unmatched. This CDR3 has 17 amino acids. Looked up from germline, CDR1 is KGHDR and CDR2 is SFDVKD. The CDR3 DNA sequence: TGTGCCACCAGCCCCGGGGTTGAGCGGGGCCTCTCCTACGAGCAGTACTTC. Amino acid sequence: CATSPGVERGLSYEQYF.

The chain recombines TRBV2 with TRBJ2-5; 8 positions match TRBD1. CDR3 length: 17 amino acids. Germline CDR1 reads SNHLY; CDR2 reads FYNNEI. V lost 3 bases to trimming and J lost 5 bases; unmatched junction nucleotides: 14. CDR3 nucleotide sequence: TGTGCCAGCAGTGATGGGACAGGACCCTTTGGGGACGAGACCCAGTACTTC. It yields the protein CASSDGTGPFGDETQYF.

The chain combines TRBV11-2 with TRBJ1-3; TRBD1 matches at 12 bases. This CDR3 has 16 residues. J lost 1 base, V lost 4 bases, and 2 bases had no gene match. Germline-derived CDR1 and CDR2 are SGHAT and FQNNGV. In nucleotides, the CDR3 is TGTGCCAGCAGCTCGGGACAGGGGGCATCTGGAAACACCATATATTTT. Amino acid sequence: CASSSGQGASGNTIYF.

The chain joins TRBV18 to TRBJ1-5; no reliable D call. Germline CDR1 is KGHSH and CDR2 is LQKENI. Deletions cut 3 bases from V and 3 bases from J, with 9 bases between. The CDR3 covers 14 residues. The CDR3 region has the DNA TGTGCCAGCTCACCCGACGGTACCAATCAGCCCCAGCATTTT. Translating gives CASSPDGTNQPQHF.

This clone was observed a handful of times. This rearrangement joins TRBV20-1 to TRBJ1-3; D is uncertain. V was clipped by 3 bases and J by 2 bases, with 14 bases between them. This CDR3 has 15 amino acids. Germline V CDR1 and CDR2: DFQATT, SNEGSKA (reference sequence). CDR3 in DNA: TGCAGTGCTAGTGACCGTCAGTCCACTGGAAACACCATATATTTT. Encoded protein: CSASDRQSTGNTIYF.

The rearrangement joins TRBV7-8 to TRBJ1-1; TRBD1 is a possible D gene (6 bases). CDR1 SGHVS and CDR2 FQNEAQ come from the germline V gene. CDR3 length: 15 amino acids. V dropped 5 bases and J dropped 3 bases, with 16 bases sitting between them. Here the CDR3 reads CASSVIDGGDTEAFF. CDR3 bases: TGTGCCAGCAGCGTGATTGACGGGGGCGACACTGAAGCTTTCTTT.

The chain recombines TRBV11-3 with TRBJ1-4; D not certain. V was trimmed by 5 bases and J by 8 bases, leaving 15 bases between them. The germline V gene encodes CDR1 SGHNT and CDR2 YENEEA. The CDR3 consists of 14 residues. For the CDR3, the DNA is TGTGCCAGCAGCCAGGTCGCTTCGCTCGAAAAACTGTTTTTT. It specifies CASSQVASLEKLFF.

This rearrangement joins TRBV5-1 to TRBJ1-6; D is undetermined. This CDR3 contains 14 residues. Trimming removed 7 bases from V and 7 bases from J, with 15 bases in between. The germline V gene encodes CDR1 SGHRS and CDR2 YFSETQ. The chain's CDR3 is CASHEPNTNSPLHF. In DNA, the CDR3 is TGCGCCAGCCACGAACCCAATACCAATTCACCCCTCCACTTT.

The chain joins TRBV7-9 to TRBJ1-3; 7 bases fit TRBD1. Germline CDR1 is SEHNR and CDR2 is FQNEAQ (reference sequence). Trimming removed 5 bases from V and 2 bases from J; junction bases left unmatched: 6. The CDR3 sequence is 15 residues long. The CDR3 protein is CASSVLRGTGNTIYF. CDR3 sequence (DNA): TGTGCCAGCAGCGTGCTCAGGGGGACTGGAAACACCATATATTTT. Based on the CDR3 plus reference TRBV7-9 and TRBJ1-3, the full variable domain is DTGVSQNPRHKITKRGQNVTFRCDPISEHNRLYWYRQTLGQGPEFLTYFQNEAQLEKSRLLSDRFSAERPKGSFSTLEIQRTEQGDSAMYLCASSVLRGTGNTIYFGEGSWLTVV.

The chain joins TRBV10-3 to TRBJ2-7; no clear D gene. V lost 10 bases to trimming and J lost 4 bases, with 14 bases between them. The V gene's germline CDR1 is ENHRY and CDR2 SYGVKD. The CDR3 has 12 residues. As DNA, the CDR3 is TGTGCCACCCCCCCGGGCCGGTACGAGCAGTACTTC. Translated, it gives CATPPGRYEQYF.

The V call is TRBV4-3, the J call TRBJ1-2; D might be TRBD1 (5 bases). CDR3 length equals 14 residues. V was trimmed by 3 bases and J by 6 bases, leaving 14 bases between them. CDR1 is LGHNA, CDR2 YSLEER, per germline. The CDR3 DNA follows: TGCGCCAGCAGCCACTCTGGGGGATCGAATGGCTACACCTTC. It specifies CASSHSGGSNGYTF.

The rearrangement joins TRBV5-1 to TRBJ1-4; TRBD1 matches 7 bases. Germline lookup yields CDR1 SGHRS and CDR2 YFSETQ. V lost 0 bases and J lost 6; bases outside the gene matches: 5. The CDR3 loop spans 15 amino acids. CDR3 nucleotide sequence: TGCGCCAGCAGCTTGGAGGGGGCGCGCGATGAAAAACTGTTTTTT. It specifies CASSLEGARDEKLFF.

The chain couples TRBV11-2 to TRBJ2-2; TRBD2 is a possible D gene (5 bases). The CDR3 loop spans 14 amino acids. Germline V gene data show CDR1 as SGHAT and CDR2 as FQNNGV. The V and J ends lost 2 bases and 6 bases respectively, with 10 bases between them. The CDR3 nucleotides read TGTGCCAGCAGCTTACTCTCCGGGGCCGGGGAGCTGTTTTTT. It translates to CASSLLSGAGELFF.

The V and J genes are TRBV6-5 and TRBJ1-5, with unresolved D. There are 13 residues in the CDR3. Trimming took off 9 bases at V and 5 bases at J, with 14 bases between the two ends. Germline V CDR1 and CDR2: MNHEY, SVGAGI. The CDR3 DNA sequence: TGTGCCAGTGCCCTGGAGGGCGATCAGCCCCAGCATTTT. Translated, it gives CASALEGDQPQHF.

This clone was picked up one time. This chain connects TRBV19 to TRBJ2-3, with 8 bases matching TRBD2. The CDR3 runs to 15 residues. Germline V lookup: CDR1 LNHDA, CDR2 SQIVND (reference sequence). The V segment lost 4 bases and the J segment 1 base; nucleotides outside the gene matches: 4. CDR3 loop: CASSNPAGGTDTQYF. In DNA, the CDR3 is TGTGCCAGTAGTAACCCAGCGGGGGGCACAGATACGCAGTATTTT.

The V and J genes are TRBV13 and TRBJ1-2; 8 bases are shared with TRBD1. With V trimmed by 1 base and J by 8 bases, 3 bases remained unmatched. Per the germline V gene, CDR1 is PRHDT and CDR2 is FYEKMQ (reference sequence). This CDR3 is 13 amino acids long. Written as DNA, the CDR3 is TGTGCCAGCAGCTTAGTACAGGGGGGAGGCTACACCTTC. It specifies CASSLVQGGGYTF.

This sequence joins TRBV5-4 and TRBJ1-4; tentatively, D is TRBD1 (5 bases). The CDR3 is made up of 16 amino acids. Germline lookup yields CDR1 SGHNT and CDR2 YYREEE (reference sequence). The germline V and J ends were trimmed by 4 bases and 0 bases, with 13 bases remaining between them. The CDR3 DNA is TGTGCCAGCAGCCCCAGTTTGACAGCAACTAATGAAAAACTGTTTTTT. It is translated as CASSPSLTATNEKLFF.

The V gene is TRBV19, the J gene TRBJ1-4; D uncertain. CDR3 length: 15 residues. With 5 bases removed from V and 3 bases from J, the gap between germline ends came to 13 bases. The germline CDR1 and CDR2 sequences are LNHDA and SQIVND (reference sequence). The CDR3 region is CASSGFPRPNEKLFF. The CDR3 nucleotides read TGTGCCAGTAGTGGATTCCCAAGACCTAATGAAAAACTGTTTTTT.

This clone is a singleton in its sample. The chain links TRBV5-6 to TRBJ2-1, with D uncertain. Germline CDR1 reads SGHDT; CDR2 reads YYEEEE. The V end lost 4 bases, the J end lost 0 bases, and 14 bases lay between the germline ends. The CDR3 extends over 16 amino acids. Here the CDR3 reads CASSTDEPSSYNEQFF. CDR3 in DNA: TGTGCCAGCAGCACAGACGAGCCCAGCTCCTACAATGAGCAGTTCTTC.

V usage is TRBV11-3 and J usage is TRBJ1-6; D remains unclear. The germline V gene has CDR1 SGHNT and CDR2 YENEEA. The ends were cut back, 4 bases at V and 5 bases at J, with 21 bases in the middle. CDR3 size: 18 residues. CDR3 sequence reads: CASSSALTETGNNSPLHF. CDR3 coding DNA: TGTGCCAGCAGCTCGGCCCTTACAGAAACGGGCAATAATTCACCCCTCCACTTT.

V is TRBV7-9 and J is TRBJ2-2; the match to TRBD1 covers 9 bases. Trimming at V came to 3 bases and at J to 5 bases, leaving 7 bases not matched to a gene. The CDR3 extends over 16 amino acids. Germline loops: CDR1 SEHNR, CDR2 FQNEAQ (reference sequence). In DNA form, the CDR3 reads TGTGCCAGCAGCTTGGTCCGGACAGGGGATACCGGGGAGCTGTTTTTT. It encodes CASSLVRTGDTGELFF.

This clone showed up just once. The CDR3 region is CASSSRTGMNTEAFF. The DNA for the CDR3 is TGCGCCAGCAGCTCCCGGACAGGGATGAACACTGAAGCTTTCTTT. The rearrangement links TRBV5-1 to TRBJ1-1; TRBD1 matches at 8 bases. Losses at the gene ends were 3 bases for V and 0 bases for J; bases not matched to a gene: 4. CDR1 is SGHRS, CDR2 YFSETQ, per germline. The CDR3 has 15 residues. Filled out from reference TRBV5-1 and TRBJ1-1, the complete variable domain reads KAGVTQTPRYLIKTRGQQVTLSCSPISGHRSVSWYQQTPGQGLQFLFEYFSETQRNKGNFPGRFSGRQFSNSRSEMNVSTLELGDSALYLCASSSRTGMNTEAFFGQGTRLTVV.